The next 5 T cell receptor beta chains were all read from a single sample in a study of T-cell reconstitution after alpha-beta-depleted transplantation in children. Unique molecular identifiers were used to barcode this TCRbeta library. TCRdb used MiXCR to reprocess the PCR reads, holding one entry per CDR3 protein. The sample records some 200,000 distinct CDR3 sequences, roughly 7% being singletons. The sample was PBMCs, taken before TCRalphabeta/CD19-depleted stem cell transplant. All receptors come from a boy under 10 years old with acute lymphoblastic leukemia, due to receive a stem cell transplant.

This clonotype was counted ten times or more. The chain is built from TRBV6-1 and TRBJ2-7; TRBD1 might be the D (6 bases). Germline CDR1 MNHNS, CDR2 SASEGT. CDR3 length: 13 amino acids. Trimming removed 7 bases at V and 2 bases at J, with 12 bases between. The CDR3 DNA is TGTGCCAGCAATACCAGGGGCACCTACGAGCAGTACTTC. Residues: CASNTRGTYEQYF.

This clonotype is a singleton in its sample. A much larger clone differs by one base, so this may be a read error. J is TRBJ1-1 and V is TRBV20-1, with 9 bases fitting TRBD1. The germline V gene encodes CDR1 DFQATT and CDR2 SNEGSKA (reference sequence). The length of the CDR3 is 13 residues. The CDR3 loop reads CSAKNRGHTEASF. CDR3 sequence (DNA): TGCAGTGCTAAAAACAGGGGGCACACTGAAGCTTCCTTT.

This chain uses TRBV28 with TRBJ1-6, with D uncertain. The CDR3 is made up of 14 amino acids. With 6 bases removed from V and 7 bases from J, the gap between germline ends came to 13 bases. Germline V gives CDR1 MDHEN, CDR2 SYDVKM. CDR3 amino acids: CASSTPTGNSPLHF. CDR3 in DNA: TGTGCCAGCAGCACCCCGACGGGGAATTCACCCCTCCACTTT.

This clonotype was detected a few times. The V call is TRBV12-3 or TRBV12-4, the J call TRBJ2-7; the match to TRBD1 covers 8 bases. Unmatched junction bases numbered 9, after V lost 6 bases and J lost 5 bases. The CDR3 spans 14 residues. In DNA, the CDR3 is TGTGCCAGCAGGCGGACAGGGAAGGGGCACGAGCAGTACTTC. This sequence encodes CASRRTGKGHEQYF.

In the case of this clonotype: A much larger clone sits a single nucleotide away, making a read error possible. The V gene is TRBV6-1, the J gene TRBJ1-2; 7 positions match TRBD1. Germline loops: CDR1 MNHNS, CDR2 SASEGT. The CDR3 loop spans 14 amino acids. This CDR3 reads CASRPGQNNYRYTF. In DNA, the CDR3 is TGTGCCAGCAGGCCGGGACAGAATAACTATCGCTACACCTTC.